Listed below are T cell receptor beta chains from one sample, sequenced in a study of cytomegalovirus exposure and HLA in healthy donors. Repertoires were generated with immunoSEQ multiplex PCR, while TCRdb's copy carries only in-frame clones and drops some. Among some 120,000 clones listed, 75% to 85% were seen once. Sequenced: PBMCs. The receptors derive from a male donor in good health and CMV-seropositive. CDR3s include the opening cysteine and the closing phenylalanine or tryptophan. Fields, in order: clone size, V gene, D gene, J gene, CDR3 DNA, CDR3 protein. D genes are given only for firm matches. Some rows have no size entry. The others give once, few or many, or a class for an expanded clone.

>few|TRBV6-4|TRBD2|TRBJ2-7
TGTGCCAGCAGTGACGAACTAGCGGGTGAGCAGTACTTC
CASSDELAGEQYF
>-|TRBV4-3|TRBD1|TRBJ1-5
TGCGCCAGCAGCCAGAGGACAGGGGATGGGGGGCCCCAGCATTTT
CASSQRTGDGGPQHF
>-|TRBV9|-|TRBJ2-7
TGTGCCAGCAGCGCAGGAGGGGACGAGCAGTACTTC
CASSAGGDEQYF
>few|TRBV29-1|-|TRBJ2-7
TGCAGCGTTGCCGAAGAAGCCTTTTCCTACGAGCAGTACTTC
CSVAEEAFSYEQYF
>-|TRBV6-5|-|TRBJ2-7
TGTGCCAGCAGGAAGGACAGTTCCTACGAGCAGTACTTC
CASRKDSSYEQYF
>-|TRBV7-9|-|TRBJ1-4
TGTGCCAGCAGCTATTACGGGGGGCTCGGGGAAAAACTGTTTTTT
CASSYYGGLGEKLFF
>-|TRBV9|-|TRBJ2-2
TGTGCCAGCAGCAGCCGAGTTAACGGGGAGCTGTTTTTT
CASSSRVNGELFF
>-|TRBV6-5|TRBD2|TRBJ2-1
TGTGCCAGCAAGATAGCGGGAGGTCCGTACAATGAGCAGTTCTTC
CASKIAGGPYNEQFF
>few|TRBV4-1|-|TRBJ1-5
TGCGCCAGCAGCTATTCGGGGAGAGAAGGTCAGCCCCAGCATTTT
CASSYSGREGQPQHF
>-|TRBV4-2|TRBD1|TRBJ1-4
TGTGCCAGCAGCCATATTGGGACAGGGGAGAATGAAAAACTGTTTTTT
CASSHIGTGENEKLFF
>once|TRBV5-6|TRBD1|TRBJ2-3
TGTGCCAGCAGCTTACCGGGACAGGGCCGGAATACGCAGTATTTT
CASSLPGQGRNTQYF
>-|TRBV28|TRBD2|TRBJ2-7
TGTGCCAGCCGCGTGACTAGCGGCAACTACGAGCAGTACTTC
CASRVTSGNYEQYF
>-|TRBV7-2|TRBD2|TRBJ2-1
TGTGCCAGCAGCTACCCGCCCGGGACTACGAATAGGCAGTTCTTC
CASSYPPGTTNRQFF
>-|TRBV9|TRBD2|TRBJ2-2
TGTGCCAGCAGCCCAACTAGCGGGAGTAACACCGGGGAGCTGTTTTTT
CASSPTSGSNTGELFF